These T cell receptor beta chains were read from a single sample in a study of T-cell memory formation after mild COVID-19. A single record per CDR3 protein comes from TCRdb applying MiXCR to the 5' RACE reads. The sample comprises under 650,000 distinct CDR3 sequences, approximately 19% of which are singletons, and 9.5% to 15% rests with the top ten. The sample was PBMCs or a T cell subset sorted from them (not recorded which). Source of these receptors: an adult woman who had mild COVID-19 (a few samples of this study predate the infection). Cell type and time point are not known. The CDR3 runs from the conserved cysteine through the conserved F or W. Each record gives: CDR3 protein, CDR3 DNA, D gene, V gene, clone size, J gene. D genes are given only for firm matches. Clone size is shown for a subset of rows, as once, few, many or a class of expanded clone.

CASSSDRDWNEQYF,TGTGCCAGCAGCTCGGACAGGGATTGGAACGAGCAGTACTTC,TRBD1,TRBV12-3/TRBV12-4,few,TRBJ2-7
CASSLGSLLTGELFF,TGTGCCAGCAGTTTAGGTAGTCTACTCACCGGGGAGCTGTTTTTT,.,TRBV12-3/TRBV12-4,many,TRBJ2-2
CASSLPRLTATNEKLFF,TGCGCCAGCAGCTTACCACGACTTACCGCAACTAATGAAAAACTGTTTTTT,.,TRBV5-1,many,TRBJ1-4
CASSATGTDYTDTQYF,TGTGCCAGCAGCGCCACCGGGACAGACTACACAGATACGCAGTATTTT,TRBD1,TRBV7-9,few,TRBJ2-3
CSASSGVEKLFF,TGCAGTGCTTCCTCGGGTGTCGAAAAACTGTTTTTT,.,TRBV20-1,few,TRBJ1-4
CASSQEGDPHNEQFF,TGCGCCAGCAGTCAGGAGGGGGATCCACACAATGAGCAGTTCTTC,.,TRBV5-1,few,TRBJ2-1
CASSNPPRQISPLHF,TGTGCCAGCAGTAACCCCCCCAGACAGATTTCACCCCTCCACTTT,.,TRBV6-6,.,TRBJ1-6
CASSPGHTTYNEQFF,TGTGCCAGCAGCCCGGGACATACGACCTACAATGAGCAGTTCTTC,.,TRBV7-9,.,TRBJ2-1
CASSFYSQGRNTGELFF,TGTGCCAGCAGCTTCTACTCACAGGGGCGGAACACCGGGGAGCTGTTTTTT,TRBD1,TRBV5-8,.,TRBJ2-2
CASILTSGAVAGELFF,TGTGCCAGCATACTGACTAGCGGGGCAGTGGCCGGGGAGCTGTTTTTT,TRBD2,TRBV2,few,TRBJ2-2